This entry features one TCR beta chain sequence. Which antigen it targets is not known. Base qualities are not at hand, and no much larger clone is one base apart. The data stem from a study of B cell selection in AIRE deficiency (dated by TCRdb to 2018 to 2020). As for the study more broadly: Researchers compared the TCRbeta repertoires of sorted blood CD4+ conventional T cells and regulatory T cells from AIRE-deficient patients with the corresponding repertoires from healthy controls. The TCR-sequenced cohort comprised roughly five AIRE-deficient APECED patients and roughly five healthy control donors.

TCRbeta chain sequencing was performed with the immunoSEQ platform. The source study handled its data this way. When Treg repertoires were pooled, about 57,000 distinct TCRbeta sequences were obtained from patients and roughly 9.6x10^4 from healthy donors. Treg TCRbeta sequences found in two or more individuals were defined as public, and these public Treg TCRbeta sequences were then searched for in Tconv repertoires. To test for differences between groups, Mann-Whitney U tests with Bonferroni-Dunn correction were run in GraphPad Prism 7.03. As stored in TCRdb, this immuneACCESS dataset retains in-frame rearrangements with V and J assigned. A fraction of the clones does not appear; measured against another copy, unresolved V genes explain less than half of the discrepancy, and the remainder lacks a known reason. V and J calls and clone size follow that table, whereas D and trimming were derived from the DNA. For this sample the table gives fewer than 25,000 clones, of which about nine tenths were detected only once. The ten most abundant clones make up 1.4% of the sample.

CD4+CD25hiCD127low/negative cells were sorted as the regulatory T cell population. Control samples were obtained from healthy donors who were not related to the patients. Sorting of Tconv and Treg cells intended for TCRbeta sequencing was performed on a FACSAria flow cytometer. Sorted cells were collected in 5-ml round-bottom polystyrene tubes, and dry cell pellets were stored frozen at -80 degrees C prior to sequencing. The CDR3 has 13 amino acids, counting the end cysteine and phenylalanine. Of all the DNA, just the CDR3 is kept, 39 bases in frame from base 1. V and J are truncated by 0 bases and 4 bases respectively, leaving an intervening sequence of 7 bases. CDR1 and CDR2 (SGDLS, YYNGEE) derive from the germline V gene. General study outcomes and caveats: Among approximately 3,700 shared Treg TCRbeta sequences, around 30% were shared exclusively among healthy donors and about 8.4% exclusively among patients, which suggests that Treg selection is less efficient in the absence of AIRE. In AIRE-deficient patients, Tconv and Treg cells had TCRBV gene usage, CDR3 length and TCR diversity comparable to those in healthy donors. About a third of the Treg TCRbeta sequences shared among healthy donors were found in patient Tconv cells, which suggests that Treg-biased clones were diverted into the Tconv compartment. Shared Treg sequences had shorter CDR3s, which reflects a bias toward rearrangements containing few non-templated nucleotide insertions. Only TCRbeta chains were sequenced, and about 39% of shared healthy-donor Treg sequences were also present in healthy Tconv cells, possibly due to differing TCRalpha chains.

The material sequenced was CD4+CD25+ Tregs sorted from PBMCs. The receptor's source is a human donor in good health. Here the chain combines TRBV9 and TRBJ1-1, and possibly TRBD1, on 5 matching bases. The DNA is TGTGCCAGCAGCGTAGAAAGGGGCACTGAAGCTTTCTTT. Its protein product is CASSVERGTEAFF.